These 29 T cell receptor beta chains were sequenced from one sample in a study of blood T cells in healthy people across ages. For the second PCR, which ran for 7 to 11 cycles, a sample-barcoded 5' primer and a J-beta primer mix were used. From the 5' RACE reads, TCRdb called clonotypes with MiXCR, one entry per CDR3 protein. The sample has 910,000 or so distinct CDR3 sequences; just over 50% are singletons. Sample: blood. The receptor source for this set is a woman aged 60-75 years in good health.

The genes are TRBV28 and TRBJ2-1, with 7 positions matching TRBD2. Looked up from germline, CDR1 is MDHEN and CDR2 is SYDVKM. The CDR3 totals 14 residues. The V gene end was trimmed by 6 bases and the J gene end by 5 bases; junction bases not matched to a gene: 7. The CDR3 nucleotides read TGTGCCAGCAGGGGCGGGAGAGGAGACAATGAGCAGTTCTTC. It is translated as CASRGGRGDNEQFF.

The chain employs TRBV12-3 or TRBV12-4 and TRBJ2-1, with D hard to call. The germline V and J ends were trimmed by 1 base and 0 bases, with 7 bases remaining between them. The CDR3 loop spans 15 amino acids. This CDR3 is CASSLVGYSYNEQFF. In DNA, the CDR3 is TGTGCCAGCAGTTTAGTGGGGTACTCCTACAATGAGCAGTTCTTC.

V is TRBV28 and J is TRBJ2-7; 10 bases are shared with TRBD2. CDR3 length: 15 amino acids. The V and J ends lost 6 bases and 0 bases, in that order; junction bases with no gene match: 5. CDR1 is MDHEN and CDR2 is SYDVKM in the germline V gene. The CDR3 DNA follows: TGTGCCAGCAGGCCGGGACTAGCGACCTCCTACGAGCAGTACTTC. Amino acids: CASRPGLATSYEQYF.

The chain has TRBV7-7 and TRBJ2-4; the D gene is possibly TRBD1 (5 bases). The CDR3 has 17 residues. V dropped 5 bases and J dropped 0 bases, with 17 bases sitting between them. Per germline, CDR1 SSHAT and CDR2 FNYEAQ (reference sequence). The DNA of the CDR3 is TGTGCCAGCAGCCTAGACGGACGTCAGGGAGCCAAAAACATTCAGTACTTC. This gives the protein CASSLDGRQGAKNIQYF.

As concerns this clonotype: The germline gene is not matched at one end of the junction; a read error may be the cause. J is TRBJ2-5 and V is TRBV28; 10 positions match TRBD1. Looked up from germline, CDR1 is MDHEN and CDR2 is SYDVKM. The CDR3 extends over 20 amino acids. DNA for the CDR3: TGTGCCAGCAGCCTCAAGACAGGGGGCGCGTTATTATTAGACCAAGAGACCGAGTACTTC. It codes for CASSLKTGGALLLDQETEYF.

V and J are TRBV2 and TRBJ1-1, with TRBD1 as a possible D gene (5 bases). V lost 5 bases and J lost 5, with 21 bases in between. Germline assignment: CDR1 SNHLY and CDR2 FYNNEI. CDR3 length: 16 amino acids. The CDR3 DNA follows: TGTGCCAGCAGTCCTGGGGGTGAAGGGGTGGATACTGAAGCTTTCTTT. Its protein is CASSPGGEGVDTEAFF.

The V call is TRBV21-1, the J call TRBJ2-7. TRBV21-1 is a pseudogene. The CDR3 length is 13 residues. This CDR3 is CASSSRKSREQYF. CDR3 DNA sequence: TGTGCCAGCAGCAGTCGTAAATCTCGCGAGCAGTACTTC.

The CDR3 nucleotides read TGTGCCAGCAGCTTTAGTGGACTAGACCAAGAGACCCAGTACTTC. It codes for CASSFSGLDQETQYF. The rearrangement joins TRBV7-2 to TRBJ2-5, with 7 bases fitting TRBD2. V gave up 3 bases and J gave up 0 bases; unmatched junction bases: 4. CDR3 length: 15 residues. CDR1 is SGHTA and CDR2 is FQGNSA in the germline V gene.

This clonotype was counted many times. CDR3 DNA sequence: TGCAGCGTTGAAGGAGGAGGGGGACGGGGTTACCAAGAGACCCAGTACTTC. This gives the protein CSVEGGGGRGYQETQYF. V gene TRBV29-1 combines with J gene TRBJ2-5; D may match TRBD1 or TRBD2 (6 bases each). This CDR3 comprises 17 residues. CDR1 SQVTM and CDR2 ANQGSEA come from the germline V gene. The V end lost 1 base, the J end lost 0 bases, and 18 bases lay between the germline ends.

A few counts support this clonotype. This chain joins TRBV20-1 and TRBJ1-5; TRBD1 might be the D (5 bases). In germline, CDR1 is DFQATT, CDR2 SNEGSKA (reference sequence). Trimming took off 3 bases at V and 4 bases at J, with 7 bases between the two ends. The CDR3 runs 12 residues. The CDR3 loop is CSARDNNQPQHF. CDR3 bases: TGCAGTGCTAGGGACAATAATCAGCCCCAGCATTTT.

The rearrangement uses TRBV2 and TRBJ1-6; tentatively, D is TRBD1 (5 bases). Germline assignment: CDR1 SNHLY and CDR2 FYNNEI. The V end lost 7 bases, the J end lost 9 bases, and 19 bases lay between the germline ends. This CDR3 spans 15 amino acids. The CDR3 coding sequence is TGTGCCAGCAAACCTAGGGGATCCCTTCGTTCACCCCTCCACTTT. Its translation: CASKPRGSLRSPLHF.

This clonotype has just a few counts. The chain recombines TRBV20-1 with TRBJ2-1, with a weak D call TRBD1 (6 bases). This CDR3 has 15 amino acids. V lost 0 bases to trimming and J lost 0 bases, with 9 bases between them. Germline V gives CDR1 DFQATT, CDR2 SNEGSKA (reference sequence). Here the CDR3 DNA reads TGCAGTGCTAGAGATGGGACAAGCTCCTACAATGAGCAGTTCTTC. It codes for CSARDGTSSYNEQFF.

The chain has TRBV6-1 and TRBJ2-5; D ambiguous. The closer fit of TRBJ2-7 to the DNA end suggests the J call may be wrong. The length of the CDR3 is 12 residues. Germline values: CDR1 MNHNS, CDR2 SASEGT. This chain's CDR3 is CASWTVPYEQYF. In DNA form, the CDR3 reads TGTGCCTCCTGGACCGTTCCCTACGAGCAGTACTTC.

This chain links TRBV6-2 or TRBV6-3 with TRBJ2-7, with D unresolved. The CDR3 has 12 residues. Germline lookup yields CDR1 MNHEY and CDR2 SVGEGT. V was trimmed by 7 bases and J by 0 bases, leaving 7 bases between them. The CDR3 nucleotides read TGTGCCAGCACGGACCCCTCCTACGAGCAGTACTTC. Amino acids: CASTDPSYEQYF.

The chain carries TRBV28 and TRBJ2-1; D gene unclear. The CDR3 sequence is 15 residues long. The germline V and J ends were trimmed by 7 bases and 4 bases, with 17 bases remaining between them. CDR1 is MDHEN and CDR2 is SYDVKM in the germline V gene. The CDR3 DNA reads TGTGCCAGCACCTTTGAAATTTCGACTTACAATGAGCAGTTCTTC. It yields the protein CASTFEISTYNEQFF.

V usage is TRBV20-1 and J usage is TRBJ2-3; 13 bases map to TRBD2. J gave up 2 bases and V 5 bases, and 4 bases lay outside the gene matches. Per germline, CDR1 DFQATT and CDR2 SNEGSKA (reference sequence). CDR3 length equals 15 residues. CDR3 loop: CSAAGLAGTTDTQYF. The CDR3 DNA sequence: TGCAGTGCTGCGGGACTAGCGGGGACCACAGATACGCAGTATTTT.

This clonotype was detected a few times. The chain is built from TRBV4-1 and TRBJ1-2, with a possible D match to TRBD1 (5 bases). Per germline, CDR1 MGHRA and CDR2 YSYEKL. V lost 0 bases and J lost 2, with 10 bases in between. The length of the CDR3 is 15 residues. CDR3 in amino acids: CASSQDTWGNYGYTF. The CDR3 DNA sequence: TGCGCCAGCAGCCAAGATACGTGGGGCAACTATGGCTACACCTTC.

This clonotype was found once. The chain links TRBV2 to TRBJ2-7; TRBD2 agrees at 8 bases. The CDR3 covers 16 residues. The V gene's germline CDR1 is SNHLY and CDR2 FYNNEI. The V segment lost 3 bases and the J segment 5 bases; nucleotides outside the gene matches: 12. The CDR3 DNA reads as TGTGCCAGCAGTGATCCCCCAGGCGGGAGGATCAACGAGCAGTACTTC. Translating it yields CASSDPPGGRINEQYF.

This clonotype appeared a few times. The genes are TRBV7-2 and TRBJ2-7, with 12 bases matching TRBD2. J was trimmed by 7 bases and V by 6 bases; bases with no gene match: 19. Germline CDR1 and CDR2: SGHTA and FQGNSA. The CDR3 is 18 residues long. The CDR3 DNA sequence: TGTGCCAGCAGTCACCGCGCCCCCTCTAGCGGGAGGGTTCGGGAGCAGTACTTC. Its protein is CASSHRAPSSGRVREQYF.

V gene TRBV4-1 combines with J gene TRBJ2-5, with D uncertain. The end of the DNA aligns better with TRBJ2-7, so the J call may be wrong. The CDR3 consists of 14 residues. Germline V gene sequence: CDR1 MGHRA, CDR2 YSYEKL. This CDR3 is CASSQALISYEQYF. The DNA of the CDR3 is TGCGCCAGCAGCCAAGCACTTATCTCCTACGAGCAGTACTTC.

The rearrangement joins TRBV29-1 to TRBJ2-1; 9 nucleotides line up with TRBD2. With 7 bases clipped from V and 8 bases from J, the junction kept 15 bases outside the gene matches. CDR3 length: 15 amino acids. Germline CDR1 reads SQVTM; CDR2 reads ANQGSEA. CDR3 DNA: TGCAGCGCCCCACCAGCGGGAGGTCGTATTGATGAGCAGTTCTTC. It yields the protein CSAPPAGGRIDEQFF.

V and J are TRBV4-3 and TRBJ2-5; no definite D call. Matching the DNA end better, TRBJ2-7 makes the J call doubtful. CDR1 LGHNA and CDR2 YSLEER come from the germline V gene. This CDR3 has 15 residues. CDR3 sequence: CASSQEDGLLYEQYF. In DNA form, the CDR3 reads TGCGCCAGCAGCCAAGAGGACGGCCTCCTTTACGAGCAGTACTTC.

This rearrangement joins TRBV18 to TRBJ2-3; D uncertain. V was shortened by 5 bases and J by 4 bases, with 13 bases between the two germline ends. CDR1 and CDR2 from the germline V gene are KGHSH and LQKENI. The CDR3 runs 14 residues. CDR3 sequence reads: CASSTLIGADTQYF. In nucleotides, the CDR3 is TGTGCCAGCTCAACCCTTATCGGAGCAGATACGCAGTATTTT. Variable domain in full (rest from reference TRBV18 and TRBJ2-3): NAGVMQNPRHLVRRRGQEARLRCSPMKGHSHVYWYRQLPEEGLKFMVYLQKENIIDESGMPKERFSAEFPKEGPSILRIQQVVRGDSAAYFCASSTLIGADTQYFGPGTRLTVL.

The chain joins TRBV7-9 to TRBJ2-7; 7 nucleotides align to TRBD1. J was trimmed by 2 bases and V by 5 bases; bases with no gene match: 12. CDR3 size: 16 residues. In germline, CDR1 is SEHNR, CDR2 FQNEAQ (reference sequence). The CDR3 protein is CASSRTDRPNPYEQYF. The CDR3 bases are TGTGCCAGCAGCCGAACGGACAGGCCTAATCCCTACGAGCAGTACTTC. Full variable domain (remainder filled in from reference TRBV7-9 and TRBJ2-7): DTGVSQNPRHKITKRGQNVTFRCDPISEHNRLYWYRQTLGQGPEFLTYFQNEAQLEKSRLLSDRFSAERPKGSFSTLEIQRTEQGDSAMYLCASSRTDRPNPYEQYFGPGTRLTVT.

J is TRBJ2-7 and V is TRBV5-1; maybe TRBD1 (5 bases). CDR1 and CDR2 from the germline V gene are SGHRS and YFSETQ. The CDR3 sequence is 14 residues long. The V gene lost 2 bases and the J gene lost 6 bases, with 15 bases spanning the gap. The CDR3 DNA reads TGCGCCAGCAGCTTTAGGACAACCTCATTCGAGCAGTACTTC. Translation: CASSFRTTSFEQYF.

The V call is TRBV9, the J call TRBJ1-6; D ambiguous. The CDR3 sequence is 13 residues long. The germline V and J ends were trimmed by 3 bases and 7 bases, with 8 bases remaining between them. Germline values: CDR1 SGDLS, CDR2 YYNGEE. DNA of the CDR3: TGTGCCAGCAGCGCCTCTGGAAATTCACCCCTCCACTTT. This sequence encodes CASSASGNSPLHF.

The J gene is TRBJ2-1, the V gene TRBV27; D not certain. The V gene lost 6 bases and the J gene lost 2 bases, with 8 bases spanning the gap. This CDR3 contains 13 residues. Per the germline V gene, CDR1 is MNHEY and CDR2 is SMNVEV (reference sequence). The CDR3 DNA is TGTGCCAGCAGCTCAGAACCCTACAATGAGCAGTTCTTC. Translation: CASSSEPYNEQFF.

V gene TRBV4-1 combines with J gene TRBJ2-5, with 7 bases aligning to TRBD2. The CDR3 covers 16 residues. CDR1 and CDR2 from the germline V gene are MGHRA and YSYEKL. V was pared by 4 bases and J by 1 base, with 9 bases of the junction left unmatched. In DNA form, the CDR3 reads TGCGCCAGCAGCCGGAATCTAGCGGACCTCCAAGAGACCCAGTACTTC. It encodes CASSRNLADLQETQYF.

J is TRBJ1-5 and V is TRBV12-3 or TRBV12-4; the D gene is possibly TRBD1 (6 bases). The CDR3 totals 13 residues. V lost 5 bases to trimming and J lost 5 bases, with 10 bases between them. Here the CDR3 DNA reads TGTGCCAGCAGTCGAACAGGGTATCAGCCCCAGCATTTT. It translates to CASSRTGYQPQHF.